The 32 T cell receptor beta chains in this list originate from one sample, sequenced in a study of cytomegalovirus exposure and HLA in healthy donors. This PCR relied on a set of 60 Vbeta primers and 13 Jbeta primers. Sequenced by immunoSEQ multiplex PCR; TCRdb stores in-frame clones only, minus some. The sample contains around 91,000 clones, about 73% of which appear only once. Material: PBMCs. Receptors originate from a woman in her forties in good health and CMV-seropositive.

The V call is TRBV19, the J call TRBJ2-1; TRBD1 aligns across 9 bases. The V and J ends lost 1 base and 8 bases, in that order; junction bases with no gene match: 6. Germline-derived CDR1 and CDR2 are LNHDA and SQIVND (reference sequence). The CDR3 totals 15 residues. The CDR3 protein is CASSIVWTGDHEQFF. The DNA for the CDR3 is TGTGCCAGTAGTATAGTCTGGACAGGGGACCATGAGCAGTTCTTC.

CDR3 region: CATSRDPRGHYEQYF. DNA of the CDR3: TGTGCCACCAGCAGAGATCCTAGGGGTCATTACGAGCAGTACTTC. The V gene is TRBV15, the J gene TRBJ2-7, with a possible D match to TRBD1 (5 bases). V shed 0 bases and J shed 4 bases, with 13 bases lying between them. Germline V lookup: CDR1 LNHNV, CDR2 YYDKDF (reference sequence). The CDR3 loop spans 15 amino acids.

V is TRBV2 and J is TRBJ2-1; 7 bases fit TRBD1. CDR1 and CDR2 (germline): SNHLY, FYNNEI. CDR3 size: 16 residues. V dropped 5 bases and J dropped 0; count of bases not matched to a gene: 7. The CDR3, as DNA: TGTGCCAGCAGTACGACAGGGAGCGGCTCCTACAATGAGCAGTTCTTC. Translating gives CASSTTGSGSYNEQFF.

The gene calls are TRBV10-3 and TRBJ2-6, with TRBD2 matching 11 bases. The germline V gene has CDR1 ENHRY and CDR2 SYGVKD. The CDR3 runs to 18 residues. J was trimmed by 1 base and V by 6 bases; bases with no gene match: 8. The CDR3 protein is CAISFLAGGMSGANVLTF. CDR3 nucleotide sequence: TGTGCCATCAGCTTTCTAGCGGGAGGAATGTCTGGGGCCAACGTCCTGACTTTC.

The chain carries TRBV11-2 and TRBJ2-7; D is unresolved. This CDR3 has 13 residues. The ends were cut back, 1 base at V and 4 bases at J, with 8 bases in the middle. Per germline, CDR1 SGHAT and CDR2 FQNNGV. CDR3 protein: CASSLAGRYEQYF. In nucleotides, the CDR3 is TGTGCCAGCAGCTTAGCTGGCCGATACGAGCAGTACTTC.

This clone was seen only once. The genes are TRBV19 and TRBJ1-2; D is unclear. Deletions cut 6 bases from V and 2 bases from J, with 7 bases between. Germline assignment: CDR1 LNHDA and CDR2 SQIVND (reference sequence). CDR3 size: 12 residues. CDR3 nucleotides: TGTGCCAGTAGCGAGGAGAACTATGGCTACACCTTC. Protein sequence: CASSEENYGYTF.

J is TRBJ1-5 and V is TRBV2; D may be TRBD1 (5 bases). This CDR3 is 13 amino acids long. The germline V gene has CDR1 SNHLY and CDR2 FYNNEI. Trimming pared 7 bases from V and 5 bases from J, leaving 12 bases between. This CDR3 is CASKPGSYQPQHF. In DNA form, the CDR3 reads TGTGCCAGCAAGCCAGGGTCATATCAGCCCCAGCATTTT.

The CDR3 DNA sequence: TGTGCCAGCAGCCCCCGTGGGGAGGAAGACACTGAAGCTTTCTTT. Amino acid sequence: CASSPRGEEDTEAFF. The gene calls are TRBV13 and TRBJ1-1; no firm D call. CDR3 length equals 15 residues. Trimming took off 5 bases at V and 3 bases at J, with 16 bases between the two ends. Germline values: CDR1 PRHDT, CDR2 FYEKMQ (reference sequence).

CDR3 amino acids: CASSLGSGSDEQFF. As DNA, the CDR3 is TGCGCCAGCAGCTTAGGCAGCGGGAGCGATGAGCAGTTCTTC. The chain joins TRBV5-1 to TRBJ2-1; 8 nucleotides agree with TRBD2. The V gene end was trimmed by 2 bases and the J gene end by 8 bases; junction bases not matched to a gene: 6. CDR3 length equals 14 residues. Germline CDR1 SGHRS, CDR2 YFSETQ.

This chain uses TRBV15 with TRBJ2-2, with TRBD1 matching over 10 bases. The CDR3 is made up of 15 amino acids. In germline, CDR1 is LNHNV, CDR2 YYDKDF (reference sequence). V was clipped by 3 bases and J by 3 bases; unmatched bases: 1. CDR3 in amino acids: CATSRGTGDTGELFF. CDR3 in DNA: TGTGCCACCAGCAGGGGGACAGGGGACACCGGGGAGCTGTTTTTT.

The V gene is TRBV27, the J gene TRBJ1-4; possibly TRBD1 for D (6 bases). Trimming stripped 5 bases from V and 5 bases from J, with 15 bases between. CDR3 length: 15 amino acids. In germline, CDR1 is MNHEY, CDR2 SMNVEV (reference sequence). CDR3 in DNA: TGTGCCAGCAGTCCCTCAGGGGTAGAGAATGAAAAACTGTTTTTT. Translation gives CASSPSGVENEKLFF. The complete variable domain, with remaining parts taken from reference TRBV27 and TRBJ1-4, reads EAQVTQNPRYLITVTGKKLTVTCSQNMNHEYMSWYRQDPGLGLRQIYYSMNVEVTDKGDVPEGYKVSRKEKRNFPLILESPSPNQTSLYFCASSPSGVENEKLFFGSGTQLSVL.

J is TRBJ2-7 and V is TRBV5-4; TRBD1 aligns across 7 bases. Germline V gene lookup returns CDR1 SGHNT and CDR2 YYREEE (reference sequence). Trimming cost V 0 bases and J 2 bases; bases outside gene matches: 8. The CDR3 is made up of 16 amino acids. Here the CDR3 DNA reads TGTGCCAGCAGCTTGGGTCTACAGGGGACCGCCTACGAGCAGTACTTC. It yields the protein CASSLGLQGTAYEQYF.

This clone was seen a single time. A junction end diverges from the germline sequence, so it may reflect a read error. The chain carries TRBV27 and TRBJ2-1; D may be TRBD2 (6 bases). The CDR3 sequence is 12 residues long. Germline V lookup: CDR1 MNHEY, CDR2 SMNVEV (reference sequence). Here the CDR3 DNA reads TGTGCCGGCAGTTCCGTGGGGGGTGAGCAGTTCTTC. Protein: CAGSSVGGEQFF.

The chain couples TRBV4-2 to TRBJ2-5; 13 bases agree with TRBD2. The end of the DNA aligns better with TRBJ2-7, so the J call may be wrong. There are 18 residues in the CDR3. Looked up from germline, CDR1 is LGHNA and CDR2 is YNFKEQ. The CDR3 protein is CASSQGFGTSGVSYEQYF. CDR3 nucleotide sequence: TGTGCCAGCAGCCAAGGGTTCGGGACTAGCGGGGTCTCCTACGAGCAGTACTTC.

In this sample, this clone turned up a few times. V is TRBV19 and J is TRBJ1-2; a possible D gene is TRBD1 (6 bases). The V end lost 7 bases, the J end lost 4 bases, and 13 bases lay between the germline ends. The germline CDR1 and CDR2 sequences are LNHDA and SQIVND (reference sequence). This CDR3 region has 13 residues. The CDR3 reads CASNTGFPYGYTF. The CDR3 bases are TGTGCCAGTAATACAGGGTTTCCCTATGGCTACACCTTC.

The chain employs TRBV7-2 and TRBJ2-5; possibly TRBD2 for D (6 bases). Judging by the DNA end, TRBJ2-7 fits better; the J call may be wrong. Germline CDR1 is SGHTA and CDR2 is FQGNSA. The CDR3 loop spans 14 amino acids. CDR3 loop: CASSLGDFAYEQYF. CDR3 sequence (DNA): TGTGCCAGCAGCTTAGGGGACTTCGCCTACGAGCAGTACTTC.

This chain uses TRBV27 with TRBJ1-1, with a weak D call TRBD1 (6 bases). The V end was cut by 4 bases, the J end by 1 base, with 16 bases between. The germline CDR1 and CDR2 sequences are MNHEY and SMNVEV (reference sequence). The CDR3 is 16 amino acids. The CDR3 loop reads CASSYLTGTTNTEAFF. CDR3 nucleotide sequence: TGTGCCAGCAGTTACCTGACCGGGACAACGAACACTGAAGCTTTCTTT.

This chain uses TRBV6-5 with TRBJ2-7, with D possibly matching TRBD2 (7 bases). From germline, CDR1 is MNHEY and CDR2 SVGAGI. CDR3 length equals 15 residues. The V end lost 2 bases, the J end lost 3 bases, and 14 bases lay between the germline ends. The CDR3 spells CASSYGGGRFYEQYF. CDR3 DNA sequence: TGTGCCAGCAGTTACGGGGGCGGGAGATTCTACGAGCAGTACTTC.

The chain recombines TRBV19 with TRBJ1-2; 8 positions agree with TRBD1. J was trimmed by 5 bases and V by 4 bases; bases with no gene match: 9. The CDR3 is 15 residues long. Germline assignment: CDR1 LNHDA and CDR2 SQIVND (reference sequence). Here the CDR3 reads CASSRQTGVWYGYTF. DNA of the CDR3: TGTGCCAGTAGTAGACAGACAGGGGTATGGTATGGCTACACCTTC.

A single count supports this clone. At one end, the junction sequence differs from germline, possibly due to a read error. Other DNA sequences in this sample translate to the same CDR3. The genes are TRBV5-1 and TRBJ2-1; TRBD2 agrees at 7 bases. The CDR3 totals 14 residues. Germline V lookup: CDR1 SGHRS, CDR2 YFSETQ. The CDR3 here is CASRLAGLNNEQFF. CDR3 nucleotides: TGTGCCAGCAGATTAGCGGGCCTAAACAATGAGCAGTTCTTC.

To note about this clone: The junction shows a germline mismatch at one end, possibly a read error. The J gene is TRBJ2-3, the V gene TRBV7-9; 12 bases align to TRBD2. Germline CDR1 and CDR2: SEHNR and FQNEAQ (reference sequence). The CDR3 has 18 residues. The CDR3, as DNA: TGTTCCAGCAGCGAGCCACAGCTAGCGGGAGGGCCGGGAGATACGCAGTATTTT. Its translation is CSSSEPQLAGGPGDTQYF.

The chain uses TRBV29-1 and TRBJ2-7; 7 bases are shared with TRBD2. The V segment lost 3 bases and the J segment 0 bases; nucleotides outside the gene matches: 11. Germline CDR1 SQVTM, CDR2 ANQGSEA. The length of the CDR3 is 16 residues. In nucleotides, the CDR3 is TGCAGCGTTGATGGGCTAGCGGACAACCCCTCCTACGAGCAGTACTTC. Its protein is CSVDGLADNPSYEQYF.

The chain has TRBV4-2 and TRBJ2-7; TRBD2 aligns across 8 bases. The CDR3 length is 16 residues. Per the germline V gene, CDR1 is LGHNA and CDR2 is YNFKEQ. With 2 bases clipped from V and 2 bases from J, the junction kept 8 bases outside the gene matches. The CDR3 nucleotides read TGTGCCAGCAGCCAAACCCCGGGGGGGGCTGCCTACGAGCAGTACTTC. This gives the protein CASSQTPGGAAYEQYF.

The J gene is TRBJ1-4, the V gene TRBV2; 7 nucleotides align to TRBD1. The CDR3 runs 12 residues. Per germline, CDR1 SNHLY and CDR2 FYNNEI. Trimming at V came to 9 bases and at J to 8 bases, leaving 6 bases not matched to a gene. Here the CDR3 DNA reads TGTGCCAGGGGACAGCTCGGCGAAAAACTGTTTTTT. Its protein is CARGQLGEKLFF.

The gene calls are TRBV6-5 and TRBJ1-2, with D unclear. The CDR3 sequence is 15 residues long. The germline CDR1 and CDR2 sequences are MNHEY and SVGAGI. Deletions cut 6 bases from V and 4 bases from J, with 18 bases between. The CDR3 DNA is TGTGCCAGCAGGGACTCGGGCGGGGTGGCCTATGGCTACACCTTC. It codes for CASRDSGGVAYGYTF.

The V call is TRBV11-2, the J call TRBJ2-7; TRBD1 agrees at 8 bases. The CDR3 extends over 15 amino acids. The V gene's germline CDR1 is SGHAT and CDR2 FQNNGV. The V gene end was trimmed by 6 bases and the J gene end by 4 bases; junction bases not matched to a gene: 11. The CDR3 reads CASRHPGHRGYEQYF. In DNA form, the CDR3 reads TGTGCCAGCAGGCACCCGGGACACAGGGGGTACGAGCAGTACTTC.

The chain combines TRBV6-6 with TRBJ2-1; unclear D gene. The V gene's germline CDR1 is MNHNY and CDR2 SVGAGI (reference sequence). The V gene lost 5 bases and the J gene lost 9 bases, with 11 bases spanning the gap. The CDR3 is 12 amino acids. Here the CDR3 reads CASSRKAVEQFF. Written as DNA, the CDR3 is TGTGCCAGCAGTCGGAAGGCGGTTGAGCAGTTCTTC.

The chain joins TRBV19 to TRBJ2-1; 8 nucleotides match TRBD2. CDR1 and CDR2 from the germline V gene are LNHDA and SQIVND (reference sequence). CDR3 length equals 16 residues. The ends lost 3 bases at V and 9 bases at J; junction bases unmatched: 13. For the CDR3, the DNA is TGTGCCAGTAGTATGCCCGGGGTAGCGGGATCTACTGAGCAGTTCTTC. Amino acid sequence: CASSMPGVAGSTEQFF.

V usage is TRBV9 and J usage is TRBJ2-1, with 9 bases that match TRBD1. V shed 3 bases, J shed 7 bases, and the junction held 8 bases outside the gene matches. The CDR3 consists of 15 residues. Germline V gene data show CDR1 as SGDLS and CDR2 as YYNGEE. CDR3 in amino acids: CASSATGTGSNEQFF. In DNA, the CDR3 is TGTGCCAGCAGCGCAACCGGGACAGGGAGTAATGAGCAGTTCTTC.

The chain joins TRBV5-8 to TRBJ2-3; 11 bases map to TRBD2. The CDR3 is 17 residues long. Germline loops: CDR1 SGHTS, CDR2 YDEGEE. V dropped 0 bases and J dropped 2; count of bases not matched to a gene: 5. The CDR3 coding sequence is TGTGCCAGCAGCTTGGCAACTAGCGGGAGAAACACAGATACGCAGTATTTT. Translated: CASSLATSGRNTDTQYF.

CDR3 amino acids: CASNHRASSGNTIYF. CDR3 DNA: TGTGCCAGCAACCACAGGGCTAGTTCTGGAAACACCATATATTTT. V is TRBV5-5 and J is TRBJ1-3; TRBD1 is a possible D gene (6 bases). V was pared by 6 bases and J by 1 base, with 14 bases between. The germline V gene encodes CDR1 SGHKS and CDR2 YYEKEE (reference sequence). This CDR3 region has 15 residues.

CDR3 bases: TGTGCCAGCTCACCGGAGTTACTAGCGGGATCCGGGGAGCTGTTTTTT. It yields the protein CASSPELLAGSGELFF. The J gene is TRBJ2-2, the V gene TRBV18; 10 nucleotides match TRBD2. The germline V gene has CDR1 KGHSH and CDR2 LQKENI. The CDR3 totals 16 residues. V lost 3 bases to trimming and J lost 6 bases; unmatched junction nucleotides: 7.